The 14 T cell receptor beta chains reported below all come from one sample, sequenced in a study of shared clonotypes between healthy human individuals. TCRdb's copy holds only in-frame clones and misses some; the assay was immunoSEQ multiplex PCR. The sample has roughly 1,100,000 clones, about 75% seen once. Material for sequencing was memory CD4+ T cells sorted from blood. Subset defined: CD45RA-negative fraction. These receptors originate from a man between 18 and 35 years old in good health.

The rearrangement uses TRBV5-1 and TRBJ2-3, with 13 bases fitting TRBD2. The CDR3 has 16 amino acids. The V gene end was trimmed by 4 bases and the J gene end by 4 bases; junction bases not matched to a gene: 6. In germline, CDR1 is SGHRS, CDR2 YFSETQ. This chain's CDR3 is CASSSKTSGGSDTQYF. The CDR3 nucleotides read TGCGCCAGCAGCAGTAAGACTAGCGGGGGGTCAGATACGCAGTATTTT.

The J gene is TRBJ2-7, the V gene TRBV11-1; D is ambiguous. The CDR3 is made up of 15 amino acids. Germline V CDR1 and CDR2: SGHAT, FQDESV (reference sequence). Trimming pared 1 base from V and 3 bases from J, leaving 13 bases between. The CDR3: CASSLDLAAFYEQYF. The CDR3 nucleotides read TGTGCCAGCAGCTTAGATTTGGCAGCTTTCTACGAGCAGTACTTC.

The rearrangement uses TRBV5-6 and TRBJ2-3; D is perhaps TRBD2 (6 bases). The germline gives CDR1 SGHDT, CDR2 YYEEEE. This CDR3 is built from 15 residues. With 4 bases removed from V and 5 bases from J, the gap between germline ends came to 17 bases. The CDR3: CASSDRGLKGDTQYF. CDR3 nucleotide sequence: TGTGCCAGCAGCGATCGGGGACTGAAAGGAGATACGCAGTATTTT.

This chain uses TRBV7-9 with TRBJ2-2, with a weak D call TRBD1 (5 bases). This CDR3 is built from 15 residues. Trimming stripped 3 bases from V and 1 base from J, with 9 bases between. Germline V gene sequence: CDR1 SEHNR, CDR2 FQNEAQ (reference sequence). This CDR3 is CASSFRTQNTGELFF. CDR3 DNA sequence: TGTGCCAGCAGCTTCAGGACACAGAACACCGGGGAGCTGTTTTTT.

This clone was picked up a small number of times. The chain employs TRBV14 and TRBJ1-6, with D unresolved. Between the trimmed V and J ends, which lost 1 base and 6 bases, there was a span of 10 bases. Germline values: CDR1 SGHDN, CDR2 FVKESK. The CDR3 consists of 15 residues. CDR3 loop: CASSQVQASNSPLHF. For the CDR3, the DNA is TGTGCCAGCAGCCAAGTCCAGGCTAGTAATTCACCCCTCCACTTT.

This clone was recorded many times. This CDR3 is also generated by other DNA sequences in the sample. J is TRBJ2-3 and V is TRBV5-1; 13 bases map to TRBD2. Per germline, CDR1 SGHRS and CDR2 YFSETQ. Trimming removed 4 bases from V and 7 bases from J; junction bases left unmatched: 3. This CDR3 is 14 amino acids long. The CDR3 region is CASSLTSGGYTQYF. The CDR3 DNA sequence: TGCGCCAGCAGCCTGACTAGCGGGGGGTATACGCAGTATTTT.

The genes are TRBV10-3 and TRBJ2-6; D not resolved. Trimming shortened V by 2 bases and J by 0 bases, and 11 bases separated the two germline ends. CDR1 is ENHRY, CDR2 SYGVKD, per germline. The CDR3 consists of 17 residues. DNA of the CDR3: TGTGCCATCAGTGAGGGTACAAGGTCCTCTGGGGCCAACGTCCTGACTTTC. Translated: CAISEGTRSSGANVLTF.

This rearrangement joins TRBV4-1 to TRBJ2-5; 13 bases map to TRBD2. The J segment lost 2 bases and the V segment lost 5 bases, leaving 2 bases of the junction unmatched. The germline V gene encodes CDR1 MGHRA and CDR2 YSYEKL. The CDR3 extends over 15 amino acids. The CDR3, as DNA: TGCGCCAGCAGCGTGGGACTAGCGGGGCAAGAGACCCAGTACTTC. This encodes CASSVGLAGQETQYF.

J is TRBJ2-3 and V is TRBV6-1; 9 nucleotides match TRBD1. The germline V gene encodes CDR1 MNHNS and CDR2 SASEGT. The junction had 1 base not matched to a gene; V was cut back by 3 bases and J by 0 bases. The CDR3 is 15 residues long. The CDR3 bases are TGTGCCAGCAGTGATGGGACAGGGAGCACAGATACGCAGTATTTT. It codes for CASSDGTGSTDTQYF.

In its sample, this clone was seen a few times. The chain joins TRBV2 to TRBJ1-1; a possible D gene is TRBD1 (6 bases). This CDR3 is 15 amino acids long. Deletions cut 5 bases from V and 3 bases from J, with 16 bases between. Germline lookup yields CDR1 SNHLY and CDR2 FYNNEI. In DNA, the CDR3 is TGTGCCAGCAGTCGCGAACAGGGTGGGGACACTGAAGCTTTCTTT. Translated: CASSREQGGDTEAFF.

CDR3 in DNA: TGTGCCAGCAGCCCCGCTCGGCAAACAGATACGCAGTATTTT. This gives the protein CASSPARQTDTQYF. The V call is TRBV7-3, the J call TRBJ2-3; D call uncertain. Trimming cost V 5 bases and J 3 bases, with 12 bases left between them. The CDR3 has 14 amino acids. Looked up from germline, CDR1 is SGHTA and CDR2 is FQGTGA.

The V gene is TRBV6-5, the J gene TRBJ2-3, with D perhaps TRBD2 (5 bases). The germline V and J ends were trimmed by 2 bases and 1 base, with 13 bases remaining between them. This CDR3 has 16 amino acids. CDR1 and CDR2 from the germline V gene are MNHEY and SVGAGI. The chain's CDR3 is CASSYGSGSGTDTQYF. The CDR3 DNA reads TGTGCCAGCAGTTACGGGAGCGGCTCCGGCACAGATACGCAGTATTTT.

V usage is TRBV6-6 and J usage is TRBJ1-2; the D is unclear. Between the trimmed V and J ends, which lost 6 bases and 8 bases, there was a span of 16 bases. The CDR3 is 13 residues long. Germline V gene data show CDR1 as MNHNY and CDR2 as SVGAGI (reference sequence). CDR3 sequence (DNA): TGTGCCAGCAGGCTCGGAAACTTGGGAGGCTACACCTTC. Its protein product is CASRLGNLGGYTF.

The chain couples TRBV28 to TRBJ2-7; possibly TRBD1 for D (5 bases). V was clipped by 3 bases and J by 3 bases, with 12 bases between them. CDR1 and CDR2 (germline): MDHEN, SYDVKM. The CDR3 has 14 residues. CDR3 region: CASSLGPRRYEQYF. CDR3 DNA sequence: TGTGCCAGCAGTTTGGGGCCGAGGCGCTACGAGCAGTACTTC.